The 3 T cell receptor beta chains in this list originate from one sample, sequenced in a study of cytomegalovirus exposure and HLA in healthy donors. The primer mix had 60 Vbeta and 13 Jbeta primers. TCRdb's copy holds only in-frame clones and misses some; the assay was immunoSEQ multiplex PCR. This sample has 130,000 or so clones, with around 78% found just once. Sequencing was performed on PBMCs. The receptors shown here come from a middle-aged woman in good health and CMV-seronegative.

The DNA of the CDR3 is TGTGCCAGCAGCTTAGTACGGGGTCAGTACGAGCAGTACTTC. Encoded protein: CASSLVRGQYEQYF. The rearrangement links TRBV11-2 to TRBJ2-7, with D tentatively TRBD2 (5 bases). The CDR3 extends over 14 amino acids. Germline CDR1 and CDR2: SGHAT and FQNNGV. Trimming left V 1 base short and J 4 bases short, with 11 bases between.

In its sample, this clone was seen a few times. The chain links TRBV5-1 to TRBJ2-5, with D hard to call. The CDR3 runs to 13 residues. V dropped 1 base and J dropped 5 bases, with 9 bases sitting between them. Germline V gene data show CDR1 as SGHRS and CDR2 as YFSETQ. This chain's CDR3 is CASSLSKEETQYF. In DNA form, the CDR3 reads TGCGCCAGCAGCTTGTCCAAAGAGGAGACCCAGTACTTC. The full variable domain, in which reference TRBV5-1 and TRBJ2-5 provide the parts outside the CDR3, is KAGVTQTPRYLIKTRGQQVTLSCSPISGHRSVSWYQQTPGQGLQFLFEYFSETQRNKGNFPGRFSGRQFSNSRSEMNVSTLELGDSALYLCASSLSKEETQYFGPGTRLLVL.

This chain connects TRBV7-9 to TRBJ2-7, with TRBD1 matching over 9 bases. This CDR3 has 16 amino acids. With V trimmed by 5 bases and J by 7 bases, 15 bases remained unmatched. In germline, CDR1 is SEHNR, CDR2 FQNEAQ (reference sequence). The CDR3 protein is CASSGGQGRAWGEQYF. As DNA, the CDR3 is TGTGCCAGCAGCGGCGGACAGGGGAGAGCATGGGGGGAGCAGTACTTC.